Shown below are 14 T cell receptor beta chains from a single sample sequenced in a study of CD8 T cells in Susac syndrome (dated by TCRdb to about 2019). The library relied on the immunoSEQ multiplex PCR assay. RNA was extracted using the RNeasy kit, and about 0.45 to 1 microgram was reverse transcribed with random hexamers. The public reads were reprocessed in TCRdb via fastp at Q25 and MiXCR, keeping in-frame beta chains. Rows matching on CDR3 protein sequence are summarized as one entry with the most common DNA and genes. The sample profile shows 160,000 or so distinct CDR3 sequences; approximately 96% of them were found once. The ten largest clones add up to 0.2% to 0.25% of the sample. Sequenced input: CD8+ T cells from PBMCs. These receptors were collected from a human donor with multiple sclerosis.

The V gene is TRBV20-1, the J gene TRBJ1-2, with D tentatively TRBD1 (5 bases). V was clipped by 2 bases and J by 4 bases, with 11 bases between them. Per the germline V gene, CDR1 is DFQATT and CDR2 is SNEGSKA (reference sequence). The CDR3 runs to 13 residues. CDR3 bases: TGCAGTGCTAGACCTGAAGGGACCTATGGCTACACCTTC. It specifies CSARPEGTYGYTF.

The chain recombines TRBV11-2 with TRBJ1-1; the D gene is possibly TRBD1 (5 bases). Germline V gene sequence: CDR1 SGHAT, CDR2 FQNNGV. Trimming took 7 bases from V and 8 from J, leaving 17 bases between them. The CDR3 runs to 13 residues. The CDR3 is CASTYRGGREAFF. The CDR3, as DNA: TGTGCCAGCACCTACCGCGGGGGTAGAGAAGCTTTCTTT. The variable domain in full, with the rest retrieved from reference TRBV11-2 and TRBJ1-1, is EAGVAQSPRYKIIEKRQSVAFWCNPISGHATLYWYQQILGQGPKLLIQFQNNGVVDDSQLPKDRFSAERLKGVDSTLKIQPAKLEDSAVYLCASTYRGGREAFFGQGTRLTVV.

The chain recombines TRBV11-2 with TRBJ2-4; D may be TRBD2 (6 bases). Trimming shortened V by 1 base and J by 2 bases, and 12 bases separated the two germline ends. The CDR3 has 16 amino acids. Germline assignment: CDR1 SGHAT and CDR2 FQNNGV. The CDR3 sequence is CASSLGPGVPKNIQYF. DNA for the CDR3: TGTGCCAGCAGCTTAGGGCCGGGGGTCCCCAAAAACATTCAGTACTTC.

This clonotype was picked up one time. The chain couples TRBV20-1 to TRBJ1-5; tentative D call: TRBD1 (5 bases). CDR1 and CDR2 (germline): DFQATT, SNEGSKA (reference sequence). V dropped 0 bases and J dropped 3 bases, with 9 bases sitting between them. The CDR3 is 14 residues long. CDR3 amino acids: CSARDREANQPQHF. The CDR3 DNA is TGCAGTGCTAGAGACAGGGAAGCCAATCAGCCCCAGCATTTT.

The CDR3 is CASSQDQTRSDYEQYF. Here the CDR3 DNA reads TGTGCCAGCAGCCAAGATCAGACGCGGTCCGACTACGAGCAGTACTTC. The chain carries TRBV4-2 and TRBJ2-7, with D hard to call. V was pared by 0 bases and J by 3 bases, with 15 bases between. CDR1 is LGHNA and CDR2 is YNFKEQ in the germline V gene. The CDR3 is 16 amino acids.

The CDR3, as DNA: TGTGCCAGCTCACCAGTCACCTCCAAGAGGGAGCAGTTCTTC. Protein: CASSPVTSKREQFF. The chain carries TRBV18 and TRBJ2-1; D gene ambiguous. This CDR3 is built from 14 residues. Trimming removed 2 bases at V and 10 bases at J, with 15 bases between. Germline V gene lookup returns CDR1 KGHSH and CDR2 LQKENI.

V and J are TRBV30 and TRBJ2-7; TRBD2 matches at 8 bases. The germline gives CDR1 GTSNPN, CDR2 SVGIG (reference sequence). This CDR3 spans 11 amino acids. V trimming: 5 bases; J trimming: 6 bases; junction bases outside the gene matches: 3. The CDR3 sequence is CAWFAGGEQYF. CDR3 nucleotide sequence: TGTGCCTGGTTCGCGGGGGGCGAGCAGTACTTC.

The gene calls are TRBV20-1 and TRBJ2-7, with D possibly called TRBD1 or TRBD2 (6 bases each). CDR1 is DFQATT and CDR2 is SNEGSKA in the germline V gene (reference sequence). There are 12 residues in the CDR3. Trimming removed 3 bases at V and 6 bases at J, with 12 bases between. The CDR3 region has the DNA TGCAGTGCTAGGGAGGGGGAATCCGAGCAGTACTTC. Protein: CSAREGESEQYF.

The chain is built from TRBV2 and TRBJ2-7, with 8 bases aligning to TRBD1. Germline CDR1 is SNHLY and CDR2 is FYNNEI. The CDR3 covers 14 residues. Losses at the gene ends were 4 bases for V and 4 bases for J; bases not matched to a gene: 6. CDR3 in DNA: TGTGCCAGCAGTGCCAGGGGGCGTATGTACGAGCAGTACTTC. It encodes CASSARGRMYEQYF.

The chain links TRBV30 to TRBJ1-2, with D unresolved. Trimming cost V 1 base and J 7 bases, with 4 bases left between them. Germline loops: CDR1 GTSNPN, CDR2 SVGIG (reference sequence). The CDR3 is 10 amino acids. The CDR3 nucleotides read TGTGCCTGGAGTGAGGTTGGCTACACCTTC. It codes for CAWSEVGYTF.

This chain joins TRBV27 and TRBJ1-1; D perhaps matches TRBD1 (5 bases). The CDR3 extends over 13 amino acids. Germline loops: CDR1 MNHEY, CDR2 SMNVEV (reference sequence). V was cut by 5 bases and J by 9 bases, with 16 bases left in between. CDR3 in DNA: TGTGCCAGCAGTGTCCGGGGCGAGGGAAAAGCTTTCTTT. It encodes CASSVRGEGKAFF.

The chain recombines TRBV12-3 or TRBV12-4 with TRBJ2-1; 10 bases are a match to TRBD2. The CDR3 totals 17 residues. V lost 5 bases, J lost 4 bases, and 11 bases stayed unmatched. The CDR3 sequence: CASSPVLAGPTYNEQFF. Here the CDR3 DNA reads TGTGCCAGCAGTCCCGTACTAGCGGGGCCCACTTACAATGAGCAGTTCTTC.

J is TRBJ2-5 and V is TRBV12-3 or TRBV12-4, with D maybe TRBD2 (6 bases). The CDR3 covers 14 residues. V dropped 6 bases and J dropped 4 bases, with 15 bases sitting between them. The chain's CDR3 is CASSPIAARETQYF. CDR3 nucleotide sequence: TGTGCCAGCAGCCCGATAGCGGCCCGAGAGACCCAGTACTTC.

This chain uses TRBV29-1 with TRBJ1-1, with D uncertain. Germline V lookup: CDR1 SQVTM, CDR2 ANQGSEA. V was pared by 3 bases and J by 3 bases, with 5 bases between. The CDR3 contains 11 residues. The CDR3 sequence: CSVEGYTEAFF. The CDR3 coding sequence is TGCAGCGTTGAGGGGTACACTGAAGCTTTCTTT.